These 22 T cell receptor beta chains were all obtained from the same sample, sequenced in a study of graft-versus-host responses after intestinal transplantation. Their antigen targets remain unknown. The assay was immunoSEQ multiplex PCR, and TCRdb's table has in-frame clones only and misses some. Of over 65,000 clones in the sample, 91% are singletons; the top ten hold over 0.08%. Sample: unstimulated CD4+ T cells sorted from spleen or lymph node cells, taken before intestinal transplant. Every receptor here comes from a human donor who received an intestinal transplant.

This clone appeared a few times. The chain combines TRBV19 with TRBJ2-3; TRBD1 is a possible D gene (6 bases). CDR1 and CDR2 from the germline V gene are LNHDA and SQIVND (reference sequence). Deletions cut 6 bases from V and 1 base from J, with 8 bases between. The CDR3 is 13 amino acids. In nucleotides, the CDR3 is TGTGCCAGTAGAAGACAGGGCACAGATACGCAGTATTTT. Residues: CASRRQGTDTQYF.

The chain is built from TRBV5-1 and TRBJ1-2; 8 bases line up with TRBD1. This CDR3 has 13 amino acids. The V and J ends lost 4 bases and 9 bases, in that order; junction bases with no gene match: 8. The germline CDR1 and CDR2 sequences are SGHRS and YFSETQ. DNA of the CDR3: TGCGCCAGCAGCGGGGGGGACAGGCCACGCTACACCTTC. Amino acid sequence: CASSGGDRPRYTF.

V is TRBV5-1 and J is TRBJ1-1; the match to TRBD1 covers 8 bases. The germline V gene encodes CDR1 SGHRS and CDR2 YFSETQ. V shed 6 bases and J 4 bases; nucleotides not matched to a gene: 11. This CDR3 is 15 amino acids long. The chain's CDR3 is CASMAGGAEGTEAFF. DNA for the CDR3: TGCGCCAGCATGGCAGGGGGCGCGGAGGGCACTGAAGCTTTCTTT. The variable domain in full, with the rest retrieved from reference TRBV5-1 and TRBJ1-1, is KAGVTQTPRYLIKTRGQQVTLSCSPISGHRSVSWYQQTPGQGLQFLFEYFSETQRNKGNFPGRFSGRQFSNSRSEMNVSTLELGDSALYLCASMAGGAEGTEAFFGQGTRLTVV.

This clone came up once. The chain combines TRBV9 with TRBJ2-3; the match to TRBD2 covers 7 bases. This CDR3 is built from 15 residues. In germline, CDR1 is SGDLS, CDR2 YYNGEE. The V segment lost 0 bases and the J segment 2 bases; nucleotides outside the gene matches: 3. CDR3 sequence: CASSVGGGNTDTQYF. CDR3 DNA: TGTGCCAGCAGCGTAGGCGGGGGTAACACAGATACGCAGTATTTT. Full variable domain (outside the CDR3, taken from reference TRBV9 and TRBJ2-3): DSGVTQTPKHLITATGQRVTLRCSPRSGDLSVYWYQQSLDQGLQFLIQYYNGEERAKGNILERFSAQQFPDLHSELNLSSLELGDSALYFCASSVGGGNTDTQYFGPGTRLTVL.

This clone was detected once. The chain employs TRBV4-1 and TRBJ2-3; D is undetermined. Looked up from germline, CDR1 is MGHRA and CDR2 is YSYEKL. The CDR3 contains 16 residues. Between the trimmed V and J ends, which lost 0 bases and 6 bases, there was a span of 16 bases. CDR3 sequence (DNA): TGCGCCAGCAGCCAAGATGGTAACTCCGTGGTGGATACGCAGTATTTT. Translation gives CASSQDGNSVVDTQYF.

J is TRBJ1-1 and V is TRBV2; no reliable D call. From germline, CDR1 is SNHLY and CDR2 FYNNEI. The CDR3 is 13 residues long. The ends were cut back, 4 bases at V and 0 bases at J, with 6 bases in the middle. The CDR3 nucleotides are TGTGCCAGCAGTGTAAGCCTGAACACTGAAGCTTTCTTT. It yields the protein CASSVSLNTEAFF.

The CDR3 region has the DNA TGTGCCAGCAGCTTGGGGTCCACAGGTTCACCCCTCCACTTT. It is translated as CASSLGSTGSPLHF. The chain links TRBV5-4 to TRBJ1-6; D perhaps matches TRBD1 (5 bases). The CDR3 loop spans 14 amino acids. V was trimmed by 0 bases and J by 9 bases, leaving 10 bases between them. Germline assignment: CDR1 SGHNT and CDR2 YYREEE (reference sequence).

This clone was recorded once. The chain couples TRBV4-3 to TRBJ1-4; TRBD1 agrees at 7 bases. Germline-derived CDR1 and CDR2 are LGHNA and YSLEER. J lost 8 bases, V lost 3 bases, and 9 bases had no gene match. This CDR3 contains 15 residues. The CDR3: CASSQATGRREKLFF. The CDR3, as DNA: TGCGCCAGCAGCCAGGCGACAGGGAGAAGGGAAAAACTGTTTTTT.

CDR3 in DNA: TGCGCCAGCAGCTTGGCTCAACCCGGGGGGCTCCCGGCAGATACGCAGTATTTT. It specifies CASSLAQPGGLPADTQYF. V and J are TRBV5-1 and TRBJ2-3; tentative D call: TRBD2 (7 bases). The CDR3 sequence is 18 residues long. V shed 0 bases and J shed 4 bases, with 21 bases lying between them. Germline values: CDR1 SGHRS, CDR2 YFSETQ.

This chain uses TRBV4-1 with TRBJ2-5; 8 bases are shared with TRBD2. This CDR3 spans 18 amino acids. Germline V lookup: CDR1 MGHRA, CDR2 YSYEKL. The V gene end was trimmed by 4 bases and the J gene end by 4 bases; junction bases not matched to a gene: 17. The CDR3 DNA follows: TGCGCCAGCAGCCTCCTTACCCTTGCGGGGGGAGAAGGAGAGACCCAGTACTTC. Encoded protein: CASSLLTLAGGEGETQYF.

The chain links TRBV9 to TRBJ2-3; 7 bases fit TRBD1. Germline trimming cut 2 bases from V and 1 base from J; bases unmatched to any gene: 4. The CDR3 runs 15 residues. The germline V gene has CDR1 SGDLS and CDR2 YYNGEE. The CDR3 DNA is TGTGCCAGCAGCGTGAGGGGGCATGGCACAGATACGCAGTATTTT. It is translated as CASSVRGHGTDTQYF.

The V and J genes are TRBV10-3 and TRBJ2-5, with 7 bases matching TRBD1. V trimming: 0 bases; J trimming: 2 bases; junction bases outside the gene matches: 3. The germline V gene has CDR1 ENHRY and CDR2 SYGVKD. This CDR3 is 15 amino acids long. The CDR3 loop is CAISESRGQQETQYF. In DNA, the CDR3 is TGTGCCATCAGTGAGTCCCGGGGACAGCAAGAGACCCAGTACTTC.

The chain uses TRBV27 and TRBJ2-1; 9 bases fit TRBD2. From germline, CDR1 is MNHEY and CDR2 SMNVEV (reference sequence). With 5 bases clipped from V and 9 bases from J, the junction kept 8 bases outside the gene matches. The CDR3 loop spans 14 amino acids. The DNA of the CDR3 is TGTGCCAGCAGTCGCCTAAGCGGGGGGACTGAGCAGTTCTTC. Translating it yields CASSRLSGGTEQFF.

The chain has TRBV2 and TRBJ2-3; TRBD1 aligns across 7 bases. CDR1 SNHLY and CDR2 FYNNEI come from the germline V gene. Unmatched junction bases numbered 10, after V lost 6 bases and J lost 4 bases. CDR3 length equals 15 residues. The CDR3, as DNA: TGTGCCAGCAGCGCCGACAGGGTGGGCGCAGATACGCAGTATTTT. Its protein product is CASSADRVGADTQYF.

This chain joins TRBV15 and TRBJ2-3; 8 nucleotides line up with TRBD2. Per germline, CDR1 LNHNV and CDR2 YYDKDF (reference sequence). The CDR3 extends over 16 amino acids. Unmatched junction bases numbered 6, after V lost 0 bases and J lost 4 bases. The CDR3 sequence is CATSRDPGLGPDTQYF. In DNA form, the CDR3 reads TGTGCCACCAGCAGAGATCCGGGACTAGGCCCAGATACGCAGTATTTT.

The genes are TRBV19 and TRBJ1-4; TRBD1 agrees at 8 bases. The V gene end was trimmed by 4 bases and the J gene end by 7 bases; junction bases not matched to a gene: 8. Germline V lookup: CDR1 LNHDA, CDR2 SQIVND (reference sequence). The CDR3 totals 15 residues. CDR3: CASSRGQGSGEKLFF. CDR3 bases: TGTGCCAGTAGTAGAGGACAGGGCAGCGGTGAAAAACTGTTTTTT. Looking up the rest from reference TRBV19 and TRBJ1-4 gives the full variable domain: DGGITQSPKYLFRKEGQNVTLSCEQNLNHDAMYWYRQDPGQGLRLIYYSQIVNDFQKGDIAEGYSVSREKKESFPLTVTSAQKNPTAFYLCASSRGQGSGEKLFFGSGTQLSVL.

The CDR3, as DNA: TGCAGCGCAGCCGGGACTAGCGTCACAGATACGCAGTATTTT. This gives the protein CSAAGTSVTDTQYF. The rearrangement links TRBV29-1 to TRBJ2-3; 10 bases line up with TRBD2. Trimming cost V 7 bases and J 2 bases; bases outside gene matches: 6. Germline V gene lookup returns CDR1 SQVTM and CDR2 ANQGSEA. The CDR3 is 14 residues long.

The CDR3 reads CASSPLGQGNTEAFF. Written as DNA, the CDR3 is TGTGCCAGCTCACCGCTGGGACAGGGGAACACTGAAGCTTTCTTT. The rearrangement links TRBV18 to TRBJ1-1; 9 bases fit TRBD1. With V trimmed by 3 bases and J by 1 base, 3 bases remained unmatched. This CDR3 has 15 amino acids. Germline V gene sequence: CDR1 KGHSH, CDR2 LQKENI.

This sequence joins TRBV4-3 and TRBJ1-5, with a weak D call TRBD1 (5 bases). Germline loops: CDR1 LGHNA, CDR2 YSLEER. The germline V and J ends were trimmed by 0 bases and 1 base, with 10 bases remaining between them. The CDR3 runs to 16 residues. Here the CDR3 reads CASSQELGGSNQPQHF. The DNA of the CDR3 is TGCGCCAGCAGCCAAGAGCTGGGGGGGAGCAATCAGCCCCAGCATTTT.

The chain is built from TRBV7-9 and TRBJ2-1; D is ambiguous. Germline CDR1 SEHNR, CDR2 FQNEAQ (reference sequence). This CDR3 has 12 amino acids. Trimming took 3 bases from V and 8 from J, leaving 8 bases between them. Here the CDR3 DNA reads TGTGCCAGCAGCTTGCATGGGCATGAGCAGTTCTTC. Translated: CASSLHGHEQFF.

The rearrangement joins TRBV7-9 to TRBJ2-2; 9 positions match TRBD2. The CDR3 is made up of 16 amino acids. Germline values: CDR1 SEHNR, CDR2 FQNEAQ (reference sequence). With V trimmed by 1 base and J by 5 bases, 5 bases remained unmatched. CDR3 in DNA: TGTGCCAGCAGCTTAGTAGGCCTAGCGGGGACCGGGGAGCTGTTTTTT. Protein product: CASSLVGLAGTGELFF.

The V gene is TRBV11-2, the J gene TRBJ1-2; no definite D call. This CDR3 spans 13 amino acids. Between the trimmed V and J ends, which lost 2 bases and 3 bases, there was a span of 7 bases. Germline values: CDR1 SGHAT, CDR2 FQNNGV. CDR3 sequence (DNA): TGTGCCAGCAGCTTAAGGCAGGACTATGGCTACACCTTC. This codes for CASSLRQDYGYTF.